The rows below give T cell receptor beta chains drawn from one sample of a study of CD8+ T cells in alopecia areata. Here immunoSEQ multiplex PCR was the method, and the copy in TCRdb shows in-frame clones only, minus some. The repertoire holds 110,000 or so clones, roughly two fifths seen once, with approximately 3% in the top ten. The sequenced sample consisted of CD4+ T cells sorted from blood. Source of these receptors: a human donor with alopecia areata. CDR3s include the opening cysteine and the closing phenylalanine or tryptophan. Fields, in order: V gene, D gene, J gene, clone size, CDR3 protein, CDR3 DNA. The D gene is left open where the match is weak. Some rows have no size entry. The others give once, few or many, or a class for an expanded clone.

V gene: TRBV11-3; D gene: TRBD2; J gene: TRBJ2-1; clone size: few; CDR3 protein: CASSQGTNYNEQFF; CDR3 DNA: TGTGCCAGCAGCCAAGGGACTAACTACAATGAGCAGTTCTTC
V gene: TRBV5-4; D gene: TRBD1; J gene: TRBJ1-5; clone size: once; CDR3 protein: CASSQGTGNQPQHF; CDR3 DNA: TGTGCCAGCAGCCAAGGGACAGGGAATCAGCCCCAGCATTTT
V gene: TRBV27; D gene: NA; J gene: TRBJ2-7; clone size: NA; CDR3 protein: CASSPQPVAYEQYF; CDR3 DNA: TGTGCCAGCAGTCCGCAGCCCGTGGCCTACGAGCAGTACTTC
V gene: TRBV7-2; D gene: NA; J gene: TRBJ1-1; clone size: NA; CDR3 protein: CASSLAMTSNTEAFF; CDR3 DNA: TGTGCCAGCAGCTTAGCGATGACTTCGAACACTGAAGCTTTCTTT
V gene: TRBV28; D gene: NA; J gene: TRBJ1-5; clone size: NA; CDR3 protein: CASSFSGRDSNQPQHF; CDR3 DNA: TGTGCCAGCAGTTTCTCCGGCAGGGATAGCAATCAGCCCCAGCATTTT
V gene: TRBV29-1; D gene: NA; J gene: TRBJ2-7; clone size: NA; CDR3 protein: CSVAGGPSSYEQYF; CDR3 DNA: TGCAGCGTTGCGGGGGGCCCTAGCTCCTACGAGCAGTACTTC
V gene: TRBV6-5; D gene: NA; J gene: TRBJ1-6; clone size: once; CDR3 protein: CASSNAINSPLHF; CDR3 DNA: TGTGCCAGCAGTAACGCCATTAATTCACCCCTCCACTTT
V gene: TRBV29-1; D gene: TRBD1; J gene: TRBJ1-1; clone size: few; CDR3 protein: CSVRDSEAFF; CDR3 DNA: TGCAGCGTTCGGGACAGTGAAGCTTTCTTT
V gene: TRBV30; D gene: NA; J gene: TRBJ2-3; clone size: NA; CDR3 protein: CAWSQDSLATDTQYF; CDR3 DNA: TGTGCCTGGTCCCAAGACAGCCTAGCCACAGATACGCAGTATTTT
V gene: TRBV29-1; D gene: NA; J gene: TRBJ2-7; clone size: few; CDR3 protein: CSVLLGGNSYEQYF; CDR3 DNA: TGCAGCGTCCTCCTTGGGGGCAACTCCTACGAGCAGTACTTC
V gene: TRBV7-8; D gene: NA; J gene: TRBJ1-1; clone size: NA; CDR3 protein: CASSSPDRRNTEAFF; CDR3 DNA: TGTGCCAGCAGCTCGCCCGACAGGAGAAACACTGAAGCTTTCTTT
V gene: TRBV29-1; D gene: TRBD1; J gene: TRBJ1-4; clone size: few; CDR3 protein: CSASGQGRPNEKLFF; CDR3 DNA: TGCAGCGCTTCCGGACAGGGGCGGCCTAATGAAAAACTGTTTTTT
V gene: TRBV28; D gene: TRBD1; J gene: TRBJ2-5; clone size: NA; CDR3 protein: CATYSDREETQYF; CDR3 DNA: TGTGCCACGTACTCAGACAGGGAGGAGACCCAGTACTTC
V gene: TRBV28; D gene: TRBD2; J gene: TRBJ2-4; clone size: NA; CDR3 protein: CASTTGTSGSLNF; CDR3 DNA: TGTGCCAGCACAACCGGGACTAGCGGGAGTTTGAACTTC
V gene: TRBV28; D gene: NA; J gene: TRBJ2-1; clone size: few; CDR3 protein: CASRGRGRITNEQFF; CDR3 DNA: TGTGCCAGCAGGGGTAGGGGTCGAATTACCAATGAGCAGTTCTTC
V gene: TRBV29-1; D gene: NA; J gene: TRBJ1-2; clone size: few; CDR3 protein: CSSKESGFQRGYTF; CDR3 DNA: TGCAGCTCAAAAGAATCAGGGTTTCAGCGTGGCTACACCTTC
V gene: TRBV4-3; D gene: NA; J gene: TRBJ2-3; clone size: NA; CDR3 protein: CASSPRNADTQYF; CDR3 DNA: TGCGCCAGCAGCCCACGGAATGCAGATACGCAGTATTTT
V gene: TRBV5-1; D gene: TRBD1; J gene: TRBJ1-1; clone size: NA; CDR3 protein: CASSRGTGAQNTEAFF; CDR3 DNA: TGCGCCAGCAGCCGTGGGACAGGGGCTCAGAACACTGAAGCTTTCTTT
V gene: TRBV7-2; D gene: TRBD1; J gene: TRBJ2-7; clone size: NA; CDR3 protein: CASSRTGQGVSYEQYF; CDR3 DNA: TGTGCCAGCAGCCGCACGGGACAGGGGGTCTCCTACGAGCAGTACTTC
V gene: TRBV29-1; D gene: TRBD1; J gene: TRBJ1-5; clone size: few; CDR3 protein: CSVADRYNQPQHF; CDR3 DNA: TGCAGCGTTGCGGACAGGTACAATCAGCCCCAGCATTTT
V gene: TRBV7-2; D gene: TRBD1; J gene: TRBJ2-7; clone size: many; CDR3 protein: CASSLRVTGTAEQYF; CDR3 DNA: TGTGCCAGCAGCTTAAGGGTGACAGGGACGGCCGAGCAGTACTTC
V gene: TRBV29-1; D gene: NA; J gene: TRBJ2-5; clone size: few; CDR3 protein: CSVEGPSVGGSETQYF; CDR3 DNA: TGCAGCGTTGAAGGCCCCTCGGTGGGGGGTTCAGAGACCCAGTACTTC
V gene: TRBV29-1; D gene: TRBD1; J gene: TRBJ2-2; clone size: few; CDR3 protein: CSGKGAAGTGELFF; CDR3 DNA: TGCAGCGGGAAGGGGGCGGCGGGCACCGGGGAGCTGTTTTTT
V gene: TRBV4-1; D gene: NA; J gene: TRBJ1-3; clone size: NA; CDR3 protein: CASSHATSSGNTIYF; CDR3 DNA: TGCGCCAGCAGCCACGCAACCAGCTCTGGAAACACCATATATTTT
V gene: TRBV29-1; D gene: NA; J gene: TRBJ2-5; clone size: NA; CDR3 protein: CSVEAPPGGRTQYF; CDR3 DNA: TGCAGCGTTGAAGCGCCTCCAGGTGGGAGGACCCAGTACTTC
V gene: TRBV5-1; D gene: TRBD2; J gene: TRBJ2-7; clone size: NA; CDR3 protein: CASSSGGGAYEQYF; CDR3 DNA: TGCGCCAGCAGCTCCGGCGGGGGTGCCTACGAGCAGTACTTC
V gene: TRBV29-1; D gene: NA; J gene: TRBJ2-7; clone size: few; CDR3 protein: CSVGLGVTAHEQYF; CDR3 DNA: TGCAGCGTTGGGCTGGGGGTGACGGCCCACGAGCAGTACTTC
V gene: TRBV27; D gene: NA; J gene: TRBJ2-5; clone size: few; CDR3 protein: CASSLTRGRETQYF; CDR3 DNA: TGTGCCAGCAGTTTGACAAGGGGAAGAGAGACCCAGTACTTC
V gene: TRBV9; D gene: NA; J gene: TRBJ1-2; clone size: NA; CDR3 protein: CAEIPGKSGYTF; CDR3 DNA: TGTGCCGAAATTCCCGGGAAATCAGGCTACACCTTC
V gene: TRBV7-9; D gene: NA; J gene: TRBJ2-5; clone size: NA; CDR3 protein: CASSLAPGRAETQYF; CDR3 DNA: TGTGCCAGCAGCTTAGCTCCCGGCAGGGCAGAGACCCAGTACTTC
V gene: TRBV4-1; D gene: TRBD2; J gene: TRBJ2-1; clone size: NA; CDR3 protein: CASSRDRLAGGNEQFF; CDR3 DNA: TGCGCCAGCAGCCGAGACCGACTAGCGGGGGGTAATGAGCAGTTCTTC
V gene: TRBV29-1; D gene: NA; J gene: TRBJ1-3; clone size: NA; CDR3 protein: CSVGGDDTIYF; CDR3 DNA: TGCAGCGTTGGCGGAGACGACACCATATATTTT
V gene: TRBV5-1; D gene: TRBD2; J gene: TRBJ2-3; clone size: few; CDR3 protein: CASRTGTSGITDTQYF; CDR3 DNA: TGCGCCAGCAGGACAGGGACTAGCGGGATCACAGATACGCAGTATTTT
V gene: TRBV29-1; D gene: NA; J gene: TRBJ1-2; clone size: NA; CDR3 protein: CSDQHSRGSGYTF; CDR3 DNA: TGCAGCGATCAACATTCCAGGGGATCCGGCTACACCTTC
V gene: TRBV29-1; D gene: NA; J gene: TRBJ2-7; clone size: few; CDR3 protein: CSVWDSDKYEQYF; CDR3 DNA: TGCAGCGTGTGGGACTCCGACAAGTACGAGCAGTACTTC
V gene: TRBV7-3; D gene: NA; J gene: TRBJ2-3; clone size: few; CDR3 protein: CASSFGGDGTDTQYF; CDR3 DNA: TGTGCCAGCAGCTTCGGTGGGGATGGCACAGATACGCAGTATTTT
V gene: TRBV4-3; D gene: NA; J gene: TRBJ1-2; clone size: NA; CDR3 protein: CASSQTGRVYGYTF; CDR3 DNA: TGCGCCAGCAGCCAAACAGGAAGGGTCTATGGCTACACCTTC
V gene: TRBV29-1; D gene: NA; J gene: TRBJ1-4; clone size: few; CDR3 protein: CSVSSRPANEKLFF; CDR3 DNA: TGCAGCGTTTCATCGCGACCGGCTAATGAAAAACTGTTTTTT
V gene: TRBV6-6; D gene: NA; J gene: TRBJ2-5; clone size: NA; CDR3 protein: CASSYSTLSGETQYF; CDR3 DNA: TGTGCCAGCAGTTACTCGACCTTGAGCGGAGAGACCCAGTACTTC
V gene: TRBV14; D gene: NA; J gene: TRBJ1-1; clone size: NA; CDR3 protein: CASSQVTGGWTEAFF; CDR3 DNA: TGTGCCAGCAGCCAAGTCACAGGAGGTTGGACTGAAGCTTTCTTT
V gene: TRBV5-1; D gene: NA; J gene: TRBJ2-3; clone size: NA; CDR3 protein: CASSLGTLRRSADTQYF; CDR3 DNA: TGCGCCAGCAGCTTGGGGACTCTTCGTAGGAGTGCAGATACGCAGTATTTT
V gene: TRBV29-1; D gene: TRBD1; J gene: TRBJ1-2; clone size: few; CDR3 protein: CSASDRGYGYTF; CDR3 DNA: TGCAGCGCCTCTGACAGGGGCTATGGCTACACCTTC